The source of this T cell receptor (beta chain) is a study of identical twins. After template switching added a universal primer site, the resulting cDNA carried unique molecular identifiers. TCRdb reprocessed the 5' RACE reads with MiXCR, giving one entry per CDR3 protein. The data hold roughly 1.6 million distinct CDR3 sequences, with around 29% observed a single time. There are 13 residues in the CDR3. From germline, CDR1 is SQVTM and CDR2 ANQGSEA. At least ten counts were recorded for this clonotype. Its specificity is not known. An end of the junction does not agree with germline; a read error may underlie this. Study outcomes and limitations: In zero-insertion analyses, partial confounding could arise from invariant MAIT and iNKT cells. In monozygotic twins, models underestimated the sharing of out-of-frame TCR alpha.

The TCR was taken from a newborn girl in good health. The sample consisted of cord blood. The V call is TRBV29-1, the J call TRBJ2-3; 9 nucleotides align to TRBD2. The CDR3 DNA is TGCAGCGTGGCCGGGACTAGCAGAGATACGCAGTATTTT. The encoded protein is CSVAGTSRDTQYF.